This paragraph reports one TCR beta chain. Its matching antigen is unknown. The sample comes from a study of a mutant IDH1 vaccine in newly diagnosed glioma. Germline V lookup: CDR1 SGHRS, CDR2 YFSETQ. After removal of 6 bases from V and 0 bases from J, the junction contained 3 bases not matched to a gene. This CDR3 is 15 amino acids long. The table came from immunoSEQ multiplex PCR; TCRdb's copy has only in-frame clones and leaves some out. This sample has roughly 40,000 clones, with approximately 90% found just once. Time point given: week 5, during vaccination. Every single dose of the vaccine, 300 ug of mutant IDH1 20-mer peptide, came with topical imiquimod.

The V gene is TRBV5-1, the J gene TRBJ2-5, with 12 nucleotides matching TRBD2. This receptor was obtained from a man aged 50 to 59 with glioma. The sequences come from PBMCs, collected from a glioma patient whose treatment included an IDH1 peptide vaccine. The CDR3 is CASKLAGGYQETQYF. The CDR3 nucleotides are TGCGCCAGCAAGCTAGCGGGGGGGTACCAAGAGACCCAGTACTTC. Filled out from reference TRBV5-1 and TRBJ2-5, the complete variable domain reads KAGVTQTPRYLIKTRGQQVTLSCSPISGHRSVSWYQQTPGQGLQFLFEYFSETQRNKGNFPGRFSGRQFSNSRSEMNVSTLELGDSALYLCASKLAGGYQETQYFGPGTRLLVL.